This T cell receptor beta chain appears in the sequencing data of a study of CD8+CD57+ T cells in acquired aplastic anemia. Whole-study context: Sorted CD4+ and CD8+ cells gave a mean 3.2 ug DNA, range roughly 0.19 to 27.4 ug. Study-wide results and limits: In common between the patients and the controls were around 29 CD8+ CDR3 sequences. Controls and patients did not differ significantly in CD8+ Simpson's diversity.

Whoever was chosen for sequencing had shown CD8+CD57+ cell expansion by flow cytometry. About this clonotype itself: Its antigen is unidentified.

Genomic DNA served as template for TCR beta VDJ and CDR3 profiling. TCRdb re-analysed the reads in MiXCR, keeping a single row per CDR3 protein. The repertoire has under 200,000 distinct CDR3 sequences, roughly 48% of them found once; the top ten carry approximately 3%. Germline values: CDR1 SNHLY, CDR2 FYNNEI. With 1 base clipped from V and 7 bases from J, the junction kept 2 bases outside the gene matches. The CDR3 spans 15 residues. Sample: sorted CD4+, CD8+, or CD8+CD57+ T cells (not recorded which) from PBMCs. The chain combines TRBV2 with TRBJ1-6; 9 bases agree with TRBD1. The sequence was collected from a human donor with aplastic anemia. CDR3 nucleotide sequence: TGTGCCAGCAGTGAAGAGGGGACAGGGAATTCACCCCTCCACTTT. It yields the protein CASSEEGTGNSPLHF.